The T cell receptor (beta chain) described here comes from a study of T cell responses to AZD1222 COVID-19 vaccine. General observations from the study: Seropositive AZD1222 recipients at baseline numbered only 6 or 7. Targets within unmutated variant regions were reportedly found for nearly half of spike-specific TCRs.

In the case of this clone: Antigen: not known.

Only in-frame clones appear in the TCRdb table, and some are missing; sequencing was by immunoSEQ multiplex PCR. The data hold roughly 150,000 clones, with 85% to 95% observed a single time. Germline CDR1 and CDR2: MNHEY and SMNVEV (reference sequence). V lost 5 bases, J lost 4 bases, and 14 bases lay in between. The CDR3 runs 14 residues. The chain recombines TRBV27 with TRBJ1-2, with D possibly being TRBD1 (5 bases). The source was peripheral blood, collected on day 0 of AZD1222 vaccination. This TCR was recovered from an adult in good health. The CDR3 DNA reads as TGTGCCAGCAGTGCCGGGACTACGGGCTATGGCTACACCTTC. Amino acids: CASSAGTTGYGYTF.